Presented here are 21 T cell receptor beta chains from one specimen sequenced in a study of blood T cell repertoires in COVID-19. Some clones are missing from TCRdb's copy, which holds only in-frame ones; the method was immunoSEQ multiplex PCR. The table lists fewer than 300,000 clones, 85% to 90% of them singletons, with 0.95% to 1% in the top ten. Source material: peripheral blood. All receptors come from a woman in her thirties or forties who had recovered from COVID-19.

The rearrangement uses TRBV18 and TRBJ1-1, with 8 bases identical to TRBD1. Trimming cost V 0 bases and J 6 bases; bases outside gene matches: 9. CDR1 and CDR2 (germline): KGHSH, LQKENI. This CDR3 is built from 16 residues. The CDR3 spells CASSPPGRQGFAEAFF. The DNA for the CDR3 is TGTGCCAGCTCACCACCGGGACGACAGGGGTTTGCTGAAGCTTTCTTT.

This sequence joins TRBV29-1 and TRBJ1-1, with 7 bases fitting TRBD1. The CDR3 totals 11 residues. V dropped 7 bases and J dropped 4; count of bases not matched to a gene: 3. Germline V CDR1 and CDR2: SQVTM, ANQGSEA. CDR3 in DNA: TGCAGCGCCGGACAGGCCACTGAAGCTTTCTTT. It yields the protein CSAGQATEAFF.

The J gene is TRBJ1-1, the V gene TRBV30; D not resolved. This CDR3 spans 15 amino acids. Germline-derived CDR1 and CDR2 are GTSNPN and SVGIG (reference sequence). Trimming took off 3 bases at V and 2 bases at J, with 16 bases between the two ends. DNA of the CDR3: TGTGCCTGGAGCCTGGGCATGGGCCCAAACACTGAAGCTTTCTTT. Protein sequence: CAWSLGMGPNTEAFF.

The gene calls are TRBV19 and TRBJ1-2; perhaps TRBD1 as D (5 bases). CDR1 and CDR2 from the germline V gene are LNHDA and SQIVND (reference sequence). The V gene lost 5 bases and the J gene lost 2 bases, with 12 bases spanning the gap. CDR3 size: 14 residues. The CDR3 loop is CASSPPGGNYGYTF. CDR3 coding DNA: TGTGCCAGTAGTCCCCCCGGGGGGAACTATGGCTACACCTTC.

V usage is TRBV12-3 or TRBV12-4 and J usage is TRBJ1-5, with D possibly matching TRBD1 (5 bases). This CDR3 spans 11 amino acids. Trimming cost V 1 base and J 11 bases, with 6 bases left between them. CDR3 coding DNA: TGTGCCAGCAGTTTAGGGGGGGCCCAGCATTTT. This sequence encodes CASSLGGAQHF.

This clone appeared once. This sample also contains other DNA sequences that code for the same CDR3. J is TRBJ1-5 and V is TRBV4-3, with TRBD1 as a possible D gene (5 bases). CDR3 size: 15 residues. Trimming shortened V by 0 bases and J by 4 bases, and 10 bases separated the two germline ends. Germline values: CDR1 LGHNA, CDR2 YSLEER. The CDR3 DNA reads TGCGCCAGCAGCCAAGATGGGGCCGCAAATCAGCCCCAGCATTTT. It is translated as CASSQDGAANQPQHF.

This chain links TRBV27 with TRBJ1-5, with D perhaps TRBD1 (5 bases). V lost 2 bases and J 9 bases, leaving 17 bases between the germline ends. Germline V gene lookup returns CDR1 MNHEY and CDR2 SMNVEV (reference sequence). CDR3 length equals 15 residues. The CDR3 sequence: CASSLAPGRGGPQHF. The CDR3, as DNA: TGTGCCAGCAGTTTAGCACCGGGCCGCGGGGGGCCCCAGCATTTT.

This rearrangement joins TRBV18 to TRBJ1-4, with a tentative D call TRBD1 (5 bases). Trimming removed 6 bases from V and 0 bases from J, with 20 bases in between. The CDR3 runs to 18 residues. Germline CDR1 is KGHSH and CDR2 is LQKENI. CDR3 coding DNA: TGTGCCAGCTCGCCCCTCGGGGGGTCCCCCACAACTAATGAAAAACTGTTTTTT. It translates to CASSPLGGSPTTNEKLFF.

The chain links TRBV18 to TRBJ1-5, with TRBD1 identical over 9 bases. Germline V CDR1 and CDR2: KGHSH, LQKENI. J lost 4 bases, V lost 6 bases, and 7 bases had no gene match. CDR3 length equals 15 residues. The CDR3 sequence is CASSSEQGANQPQHF. DNA of the CDR3: TGTGCCAGCTCGTCCGAACAGGGGGCAAATCAGCCCCAGCATTTT.

This clone was counted only a few times. J is TRBJ1-2 and V is TRBV5-6, with 7 bases fitting TRBD1. V was pared by 4 bases and J by 3 bases, with 6 bases of the junction left unmatched. The CDR3 is made up of 14 amino acids. Germline loops: CDR1 SGHDT, CDR2 YYEEEE. The CDR3 DNA follows: TGTGCCAGCAGCCCAGACAGGGCCCACTATGGCTACACCTTC. Its protein product is CASSPDRAHYGYTF.

The chain joins TRBV5-8 to TRBJ2-5; TRBD1 agrees at 8 bases. The germline CDR1 and CDR2 sequences are SGHTS and YDEGEE. CDR3 length: 14 amino acids. V dropped 1 base and J dropped 5; count of bases not matched to a gene: 4. CDR3 nucleotides: TGTGCCAGCAGCTTGCCAGGGGGCGGGGAGACCCAGTACTTC. This sequence encodes CASSLPGGGETQYF.

The chain recombines TRBV7-2 with TRBJ2-1, with a tentative D call TRBD1 (7 bases). V lost 3 bases and J 7 bases, leaving 16 bases between the germline ends. The CDR3 length is 15 residues. Germline values: CDR1 SGHTA, CDR2 FQGNSA. CDR3 sequence (DNA): TGTGCCAGCAGCTTCTCTAGGGGGCGGGGAAATGAGCAGTTCTTC. Translation gives CASSFSRGRGNEQFF.

The chain joins TRBV3-1 (or the pseudogene TRBV3-2) to TRBJ2-1; tentatively, D is TRBD2 (6 bases). Germline-derived CDR1 and CDR2 are LGHDT and YNNKEL (reference sequence). This CDR3 is 14 amino acids long. Trimming pared 3 bases from V and 5 bases from J, leaving 11 bases between. In DNA, the CDR3 is TGTGCCAGCAGCCAGGCCCTAGCGAACAATGAGCAGTTCTTC. Amino acids: CASSQALANNEQFF.

In its sample, this clone was seen once. This chain joins TRBV12-3 or TRBV12-4 and TRBJ1-5; D call uncertain. Trimming left V 1 base short and J 4 bases short, with 5 bases between. The CDR3 contains 13 residues. CDR3 nucleotides: TGTGCCAGCAGTTTAGGGCAGAATCAGCCCCAGCATTTT. Translated: CASSLGQNQPQHF.

The gene calls are TRBV11-1 and TRBJ2-2, with TRBD2 identical over 15 bases. V lost 5 bases to trimming and J lost 8 bases; unmatched junction nucleotides: 6. CDR3 size: 16 residues. From germline, CDR1 is SGHAT and CDR2 FQDESV (reference sequence). CDR3 sequence (DNA): TGTGCCAGCAGCCCGGGGACTAGCGGGAGGTCGGGGGAGCTGTTTTTT. Translation gives CASSPGTSGRSGELFF.

V and J are TRBV7-2 and TRBJ1-5; 7 nucleotides agree with TRBD1. Trimming at V came to 0 bases and at J to 6 bases, leaving 8 bases not matched to a gene. This CDR3 is 16 amino acids long. From germline, CDR1 is SGHTA and CDR2 FQGNSA. DNA of the CDR3: TGTGCCAGCAGCTTAGCTGGCAGGGGGGTGAGTCAGCCCCAGCATTTT. It codes for CASSLAGRGVSQPQHF.

The chain employs TRBV6-5 and TRBJ1-5, with D perhaps TRBD1 (5 bases). The CDR3 spans 15 residues. The germline V gene encodes CDR1 MNHEY and CDR2 SVGAGI. Trimming took 6 bases from V and 5 from J, leaving 17 bases between them. CDR3 sequence (DNA): TGTGCCAGCAGCCCCCTCCGGGGGTTCCATCAGCCCCAGCATTTT. It yields the protein CASSPLRGFHQPQHF.

For the CDR3, the DNA is TGTGCCAGCAGCTCCAGCGGGACACAAGAGACCCAGTACTTC. As protein: CASSSSGTQETQYF. This rearrangement joins TRBV11-3 to TRBJ2-5; a weak D match, TRBD2 (7 bases). The CDR3 consists of 14 residues. The germline V and J ends were trimmed by 4 bases and 2 bases, with 11 bases remaining between them. CDR1 is SGHNT, CDR2 YENEEA, per germline. Complete variable domain (other parts from reference TRBV11-3 and TRBJ2-5): EAGVVQSPRYKIIEKKQPVAFWCNPISGHNTLYWYLQNLGQGPELLIRYENEEAVDDSQLPKDRFSAERLKGVDSTLKIQPAELGDSAVYLCASSSSGTQETQYFGPGTRLLVL.

V gene TRBV24-1 combines with J gene TRBJ1-5; TRBD1 might be the D (5 bases). This CDR3 has 18 residues. Germline values: CDR1 KGHDR, CDR2 SFDVKD. Trimming stripped 3 bases from V and 1 base from J, with 18 bases between. CDR3 bases: TGTGCCACCAGTGATCTTCCCCCGAGACAGACGAGCAATCAGCCCCAGCATTTT. Translated: CATSDLPPRQTSNQPQHF.

In its sample, this clone was seen a few times. The rearrangement links TRBV2 to TRBJ1-1; the D gene is possibly TRBD1 (6 bases). Trimming shortened V by 7 bases and J by 5 bases, and 11 bases separated the two germline ends. In germline, CDR1 is SNHLY, CDR2 FYNNEI. The CDR3 has 12 amino acids. Here the CDR3 reads CASTTRGTEAFF. CDR3 nucleotides: TGTGCCAGCACCACCAGGGGAACTGAAGCTTTCTTT.

The gene calls are TRBV15 and TRBJ2-1; TRBD2 aligns across 11 bases. CDR1 is LNHNV and CDR2 is YYDKDF in the germline V gene (reference sequence). This CDR3 spans 14 amino acids. V shed 0 bases, J shed 12 bases, and the junction held 4 bases outside the gene matches. The CDR3 loop reads CATSRDWGTSGQFF. In nucleotides, the CDR3 is TGTGCCACCAGCAGAGATTGGGGGACTAGCGGGCAGTTCTTC. The full variable domain, in which reference TRBV15 and TRBJ2-1 provide the parts outside the CDR3, is DAMVIQNPRYQVTQFGKPVTLSCSQTLNHNVMYWYQQKSSQAPKLLFHYYDKDFNNEADTPDNFQSRRPNTSFCFLDIRSPGLGDTAMYLCATSRDWGTSGQFFGPGTRLTVL.